These T cell receptor beta chains were read from a single sample in a study of T cell responses to AZD1222 COVID-19 vaccine. Data came from immunoSEQ multiplex PCR; TCRdb stores just in-frame clones and leaves some out. The sample records around 150,000 clones, less than 95% being singletons. The sequencing here drew on peripheral blood, taken 28 days after the second AZD1222 dose. All receptors derive from an adult who received the AZD1222 COVID-19 vaccine. The conserved cysteine and the conserved F or W are not part of the CDR3 here. Rows may omit the clone size; those that give it use once, few, many or a size class.

clone_size	v_call	j_call	cdr3_aa
many	TRBV7-2	TRBJ2-2	ASSPTGTAYGELF
NA	TRBV7-9	TRBJ1-5	ASSFDGENQPQH
few	TRBV28	TRBJ1-5	ASSSSGTGNQPQH
NA	TRBV14	TRBJ2-7	ASSLRDRDYEQY
NA	TRBV28	TRBJ1-5	ASSLPPTLVGRGNQPQH
NA	TRBV19	TRBJ1-2	ASSMSSAANYGYT
NA	TRBV23-1	TRBJ1-4	ASRREKLF
NA	TRBV3-1/TRBV3-2	TRBJ2-7	ASSLTMGGETGGRDYEQY
NA	TRBV10-2	TRBJ1-2	ASSDTGASWGYT
once	TRBV7-9	TRBJ1-2	AAGSAGGYGGYT
NA	TRBV4-2	TRBJ2-7	ASSQEQAYEQY
NA	TRBV6-4	TRBJ2-1	ASSGGAGAPGEQF
NA	TRBV18	TRBJ1-1	ASSPGQGRTEAF
NA	TRBV6-5	TRBJ2-1	ASSYGPNNEQF
once	TRBV7-3	TRBJ2-2	ASSRRGLAGGGRGTGELF
NA	TRBV3-1/TRBV3-2	TRBJ2-7	ASSQGSPPLEQY
NA	TRBV10-3	TRBJ1-5	AISEGSNQPQH
NA	TRBV29-1	TRBJ1-2	SVADEGRYT
NA	TRBV6-6	TRBJ2-7	ASSRTSGGAYEQY
NA	TRBV28	TRBJ2-6	ASTPGTGFSTNVLT
NA	TRBV18	TRBJ1-2	ASSLDSNYGYT
NA	TRBV5-5	TRBJ1-3	ASSLEWGRQGASGNTIY
many	TRBV2	TRBJ1-6	ASCLDRQANSPLH
NA	TRBV5-5	TRBJ2-4	ATSTDRAARNIQY
NA	TRBV7-2	TRBJ1-5	ASSSRQANQPQH
NA	TRBV7-9	TRBJ1-3	ASSLQAHSGNTIY
NA	TRBV24-1	TRBJ1-1	ATASGQGDTEAF
NA	TRBV7-2	TRBJ2-1	ASSDTSGRARNDEQF
NA	TRBV4-2	TRBJ1-6	ASSQRQGANSPLH
NA	TRBV2	TRBJ2-2	ASGRMSPPTGELF
NA	TRBV12-3/TRBV12-4	TRBJ2-1	ASSRSPQEQF
NA	TRBV2	TRBJ2-5	ASTPTSGGALETQY
NA	TRBV18	TRBJ2-1	ASSPSGDSYNEQF
NA	TRBV6-5	TRBJ1-3	ATHRGNTIY
NA	TRBV5-6	TRBJ1-6	ASSLRGTGGHNSPLH
NA	TRBV6-4	TRBJ1-6	ASSVQGEGSPLH
NA	TRBV7-2	TRBJ2-1	ASSGGEGREQF
NA	TRBV7-9	TRBJ2-5	ASTFSGFETQY
NA	TRBV28	TRBJ1-4	ASTDLGRLPEKLF
NA	TRBV5-1	TRBJ2-3	ASSLGDRARTDTQY
NA	TRBV6-1	TRBJ1-3	ASSEFVAGKISGSTIY
NA	TRBV6-1	TRBJ2-6	ASSEGVSGANVLT
NA	TRBV10-3	TRBJ2-5	AISHGTSQETQY
NA	TRBV6-5	TRBJ1-2	ASSYSTGPYGYT
once	TRBV6-5	TRBJ1-4	ASSYSQGPNEKLF
NA	TRBV4-1	TRBJ1-1	ASSQPPGQGYAEAF
NA	TRBV2	TRBJ1-5	ASSPTGSYQPQH
NA	TRBV7-2	TRBJ2-7	ASSLEPSGVGHEQY
once	TRBV5-1	TRBJ2-3	ASSPDRADTQY
NA	TRBV28	TRBJ1-5	ASIEGEGQGSNQPQH
once	TRBV2	TRBJ2-2	ASSEVGLRITGELF
NA	TRBV6-5	TRBJ2-1	ASSSGTGLIHNEQF
NA	TRBV7-9	TRBJ1-5	ASSSTVSNQPQH
NA	TRBV7-3	TRBJ1-1	ASSLTGVTEAF
NA	TRBV7-2	TRBJ1-5	ASSPPEGNQPQH
NA	TRBV27	TRBJ1-5	ASSRTFNQPQH